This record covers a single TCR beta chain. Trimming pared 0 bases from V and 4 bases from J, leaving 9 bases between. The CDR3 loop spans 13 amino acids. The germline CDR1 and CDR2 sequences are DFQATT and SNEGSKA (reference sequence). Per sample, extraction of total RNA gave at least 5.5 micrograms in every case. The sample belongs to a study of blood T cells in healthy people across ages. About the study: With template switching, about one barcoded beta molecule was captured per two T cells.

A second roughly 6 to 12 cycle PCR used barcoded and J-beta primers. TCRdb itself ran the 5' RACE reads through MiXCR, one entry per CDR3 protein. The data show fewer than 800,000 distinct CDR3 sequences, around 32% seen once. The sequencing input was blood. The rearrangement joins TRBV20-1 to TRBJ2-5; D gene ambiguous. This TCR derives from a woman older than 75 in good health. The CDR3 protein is CSARDPHAETQYF. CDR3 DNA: TGCAGTGCTAGAGACCCCCATGCAGAGACCCAGTACTTC.